The present T cell receptor (beta chain) was sequenced within a study of blood T cells in healthy people across ages. As for this clonotype: Its cognate antigen is unknown.

Donation came from healthy Caucasian individuals in Russia who were aged roughly 6 to 95. Findings and limits, study-wide: TCR beta diversity correlated strongly with naive T cell percentage.

Combining a sample-barcoded 5' primer with a J-beta primer mix, a second PCR ran for roughly 6 to 11 cycles. MiXCR, run by TCRdb on the 5' RACE reads, gives a single entry per CDR3 protein. The data contain some 710,000 distinct CDR3 sequences, around 45% of them singletons. V lost 0 bases, J lost 4 bases, and 9 bases lay in between. CDR1 SEHNR and CDR2 FQNEAQ come from the germline V gene (reference sequence). The CDR3 spans 14 residues. The sequence was obtained from an older man in good health. Sample: blood. V and J are TRBV7-9 and TRBJ1-2; tentatively, D is TRBD1 (5 bases). Here the CDR3 reads CASSLAGGSYGYTF. The CDR3, as DNA: TGTGCCAGCAGCTTAGCTGGGGGATCCTATGGCTACACCTTC.